A selection of T cell receptor beta chains follows, all from one sample in a study of blood T cell repertoires in COVID-19. The table came from immunoSEQ multiplex PCR; TCRdb's copy has only in-frame clones and leaves some out. This sample has fewer than 200,000 clones, with 70% to 85% found just once. Material: PBMCs or T cells enriched from blood (not recorded which). The receptor source for this set is a man between 50 and 59 years old who had recovered from COVID-19. Both conserved end residues are part of each CDR3. The D gene is left open where the match is weak. Clone size is stated in some rows and not others, as once, few, many or a class when expanded.

D | J | size | V | CDR3 | DNA
- | TRBJ1-5 | many | TRBV7-6 | CASSLDSDSNQPQHF | TGTGCCAGCAGCCTCGACAGCGATAGCAATCAGCCCCAGCATTTT
TRBD1 | TRBJ1-4 | - | TRBV4-3 | CASSQTARGPGKLFF | TGCGCCAGCAGCCAAACGGCCAGGGGGCCTGGAAAACTGTTTTTT
- | TRBJ1-5 | - | TRBV28 | CASSPSLDLRGQPQHF | TGTGCCAGCAGTCCCAGCCTAGATCTTCGGGGTCAGCCCCAGCATTTT
TRBD1 | TRBJ2-2 | - | TRBV5-4 | CASSAGTDFTGELFF | TGTGCCAGCAGCGCTGGGACAGACTTCACCGGGGAGCTGTTTTTT
TRBD1 | TRBJ1-4 | - | TRBV18 | CASSIRQGTNEKLFF | TGTGCCAGCTCAATACGACAGGGAACTAATGAAAAACTGTTTTTT
- | TRBJ2-1 | - | TRBV7-8 | CASSPARGNYNEQFF | TGTGCCAGCAGCCCCGCGAGGGGGAATTACAATGAGCAGTTCTTC
TRBD1 | TRBJ1-1 | few | TRBV27 | CASSTIFGTGADTEAFF | TGTGCCAGCAGTACCATCTTCGGGACAGGGGCTGACACTGAAGCTTTCTTT
TRBD1 | TRBJ1-3 | - | TRBV28 | CASSPGQGGTGNTIYF | TGTGCCAGCAGTCCGGGACAGGGGGGGACGGGAAACACCATATATTTT
TRBD2 | TRBJ2-3 | - | TRBV7-9 | CASSSAGGIDTQYF | TGTGCCAGCAGTTCAGCGGGGGGTATAGATACGCAGTATTTT
- | TRBJ1-3 | - | TRBV19 | CASSRVGYLSGNTIYF | TGTGCCAGTAGCCGGGTCGGTTACCTCTCTGGAAACACCATATATTTT
TRBD2 | TRBJ2-2 | - | TRBV11-2 | CASGGLAGGAGELFF | TGTGCCAGCGGAGGACTAGCGGGGGGAGCCGGGGAGCTGTTTTTT
TRBD1 | TRBJ1-6 | once | TRBV4-1 | CASSHGDSTYNSPLHF | TGCGCCAGCAGCCACGGGGACAGTACGTATAATTCACCCCTCCACTTT
- | TRBJ2-1 | - | TRBV7-2 | CASSRISSYNEQFF | TGTGCCAGCAGCCGTATCAGCTCCTACAATGAGCAGTTCTTC
- | TRBJ1-4 | once | TRBV9 | CASSPREYINEKLFF | TGTGCCAGCAGCCCGCGGGAGTATATTAATGAAAAACTGTTTTTT
- | TRBJ1-5 | - | TRBV7-8 | CASNDPGSNQPQHF | TGTGCCAGCAACGATCCCGGGAGCAATCAGCCCCAGCATTTT
TRBD1 | TRBJ2-3 | - | TRBV7-6 | CASSPRGTGGLNTQYF | TGTGCCAGCAGCCCGAGGGGGACAGGGGGCTTGAATACGCAGTATTTT
- | TRBJ1-1 | few | TRBV7-2 | CASSLAGQAIEAFF | TGTGCCAGCAGCTTAGCGGGGCAGGCCATTGAAGCTTTCTTT
TRBD1 | TRBJ2-7 | - | TRBV2 | CASKGLVVQGNNEQYF | TGTGCCAGCAAAGGGCTCGTCGTACAGGGGAATAACGAGCAGTACTTC
TRBD2 | TRBJ2-3 | - | TRBV28 | CASSLSASGATDTQYF | TGTGCCAGCAGTTTATCGGCTAGCGGGGCCACAGATACGCAGTATTTT
- | TRBJ1-1 | - | TRBV6-5 | CASSYSSSGTEAFF | TGTGCCAGCAGTTACTCGTCGTCGGGTACTGAAGCTTTCTTT
TRBD1 | TRBJ2-3 | - | TRBV6-2/TRBV6-3 | CASSSGTGAADTQYF | TGTGCCAGCAGTTCGGGGACAGGGGCCGCAGATACGCAGTATTTT
TRBD1 | TRBJ2-6 | - | TRBV5-1 | CASSPQPGGRSGANVLTF | TGCGCCAGCAGCCCACAGCCAGGGGGACGGTCTGGGGCCAACGTCCTGACTTTC
TRBD1 | TRBJ2-2 | - | TRBV12-5 | CASGLAQDRAGELFF | TGTGCTAGTGGTTTAGCCCAGGACAGGGCCGGGGAGCTGTTTTTT
- | TRBJ1-4 | once | TRBV15 | CAIIQDEKLFF | TGTGCCATTATACAGGACGAAAAACTGTTTTTT
- | TRBJ2-7 | - | TRBV21-1 | CASAGHPTYEQYF | TGTGCCAGTGCGGGGCACCCGACCTACGAGCAGTACTTC
TRBD1 | TRBJ1-6 | - | TRBV3-1/TRBV3-2 | CASSRTPGQGRGSPLHF | TGTGCCAGCAGCCGAACCCCGGGACAGGGTCGGGGATCACCCCTCCACTTT
TRBD1 | TRBJ2-1 | - | TRBV9 | CASSVGATGNEQFF | TGTGCCAGCAGCGTAGGAGCGACAGGGAATGAGCAGTTCTTC
- | TRBJ2-3 | few | TRBV5-8 | CASSLGRVSDTQYF | TGTGCCAGCAGCTTGGGCAGGGTATCAGATACGCAGTATTTT
- | TRBJ1-1 | - | TRBV7-2 | CASSWEQGIFDTEAFF | TGTGCCAGCAGCTGGGAGCAGGGGATTTTTGACACTGAAGCTTTCTTT
TRBD1 | TRBJ1-1 | - | TRBV5-1 | CASSWGQGAVSTEAFF | TGCGCCAGCAGCTGGGGACAGGGGGCTGTGAGCACTGAAGCTTTCTTT
- | TRBJ1-5 | - | TRBV5-5 | CASSPTGGANQPQHF | TGTGCCAGCAGCCCTACAGGCGGGGCGAATCAGCCCCAGCATTTT
TRBD1 | TRBJ1-1 | - | TRBV18 | CASSPATGGMNTEAFF | TGTGCCAGCTCACCCGCGACAGGGGGGATGAACACTGAAGCTTTCTTT
TRBD1 | TRBJ1-1 | - | TRBV10-3 | CAIRQGYRQGNTEAFF | TGTGCCATCAGACAAGGGTATAGACAGGGGAACACTGAAGCTTTCTTT
TRBD2 | TRBJ2-5 | - | TRBV11-2 | CATRRRGGNQETQYF | TGTGCCACCCGAAGGCGGGGGGGAAACCAAGAGACCCAGTACTTC
- | TRBJ1-1 | - | TRBV6-5 | CASTDGQLNTEAFF | TGTGCCAGCACCGACGGACAGCTGAACACTGAAGCTTTCTTT
TRBD2 | TRBJ2-7 | - | TRBV4-1 | CASSQGLAVYEQYF | TGCGCCAGCAGCCAAGGGCTAGCGGTCTACGAGCAGTACTTC
- | TRBJ2-3 | few | TRBV7-8 | CASSLGGTDTQYF | TGTGCCAGCAGCTTGGGGGGAACAGATACGCAGTATTTT
- | TRBJ2-7 | - | TRBV28 | CASSGGPFSYEQYF | TGTGCCAGCAGTGGAGGACCGTTCTCCTACGAGCAGTACTTC
TRBD1 | TRBJ2-7 | - | TRBV10-3 | CAISEGGGEQYF | TGTGCCATCAGTGAAGGGGGCGGCGAGCAGTACTTC
TRBD1 | TRBJ2-7 | few | TRBV4-1 | CASSQDRGTDYEQYF | TGCGCCAGCAGCCAAGACCGAGGGACAGACTACGAGCAGTACTTC
- | TRBJ1-1 | once | TRBV7-9 | CASSILQGNTEAFF | TGTGCCAGCAGCATCCTACAGGGTAACACTGAAGCTTTCTTT
- | TRBJ1-2 | - | TRBV14 | CASSQDYAGLQGYTF | TGTGCCAGCAGCCAAGACTACGCAGGGCTGCAGGGCTACACCTTC
- | TRBJ1-2 | - | TRBV28 | CASSQTGQYFNYGYTF | TGTGCCAGCAGCCAGACAGGACAATATTTTAACTATGGCTACACCTTC
- | TRBJ1-2 | - | TRBV5-4 | CASSLPLGANGYTF | TGTGCCAGCAGCTTACCGCTCGGAGCCAATGGCTACACCTTC
- | TRBJ2-7 | - | TRBV30 | CAWSSTGEQYF | TGTGCCTGGTCCAGTACCGGGGAGCAGTACTTC
TRBD1 | TRBJ1-1 | once | TRBV7-3 | CASSLMPGRDRGRTGEAFF | TGTGCCAGCAGCTTAATGCCGGGTCGCGACAGGGGGCGAACAGGTGAAGCTTTCTTT
- | TRBJ1-2 | - | TRBV6-5 | CASRDSNRYTF | TGTGCCAGCAGGGACTCGAACCGCTACACCTTC